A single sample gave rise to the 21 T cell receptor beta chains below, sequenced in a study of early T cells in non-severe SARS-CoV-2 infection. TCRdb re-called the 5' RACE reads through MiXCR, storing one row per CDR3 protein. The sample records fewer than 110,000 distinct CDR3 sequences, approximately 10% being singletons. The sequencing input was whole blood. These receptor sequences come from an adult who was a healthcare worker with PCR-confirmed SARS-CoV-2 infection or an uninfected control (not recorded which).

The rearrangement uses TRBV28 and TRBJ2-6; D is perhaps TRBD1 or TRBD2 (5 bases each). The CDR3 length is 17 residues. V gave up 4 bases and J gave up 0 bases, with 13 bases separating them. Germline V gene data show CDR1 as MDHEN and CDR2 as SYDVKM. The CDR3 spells CASSSEGGGSGANVLTF. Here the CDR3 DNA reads TGTGCCAGCAGTTCCGAGGGTGGGGGCTCTGGGGCCAACGTCCTGACTTTC. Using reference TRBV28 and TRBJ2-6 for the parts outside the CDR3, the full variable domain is DVKVTQSSRYLVKRTGEKVFLECVQDMDHENMFWYRQDPGLGLRLIYFSYDVKMKEKGDIPEGYSVSREKKERFSLILESASTNQTSMYLCASSSEGGGSGANVLTFGAGSRLTVL.

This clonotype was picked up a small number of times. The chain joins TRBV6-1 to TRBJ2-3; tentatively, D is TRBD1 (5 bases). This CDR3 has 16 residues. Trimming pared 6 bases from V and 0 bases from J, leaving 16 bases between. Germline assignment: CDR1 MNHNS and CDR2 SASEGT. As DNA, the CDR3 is TGTGCCAGCAGAGCGAGACAGCCCCCTAGCACAGATACGCAGTATTTT. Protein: CASRARQPPSTDTQYF.

The CDR3 DNA is TGTGCCAGCAGCACCGGGACAGGGGGTTACAATGAGCAGTTCTTC. This sequence encodes CASSTGTGGYNEQFF. The V and J genes are TRBV27 and TRBJ2-1, with 11 bases aligning to TRBD1. The CDR3 runs to 15 residues. V shed 6 bases, J shed 4 bases, and the junction held 5 bases outside the gene matches. CDR1 is MNHEY, CDR2 SMNVEV, per germline (reference sequence).

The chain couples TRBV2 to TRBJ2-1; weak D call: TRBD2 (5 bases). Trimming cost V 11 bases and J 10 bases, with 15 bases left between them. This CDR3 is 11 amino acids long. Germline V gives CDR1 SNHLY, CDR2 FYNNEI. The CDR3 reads CAGGGVDEQFF. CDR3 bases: TGTGCCGGAGGAGGCGTAGACGAGCAGTTCTTC.

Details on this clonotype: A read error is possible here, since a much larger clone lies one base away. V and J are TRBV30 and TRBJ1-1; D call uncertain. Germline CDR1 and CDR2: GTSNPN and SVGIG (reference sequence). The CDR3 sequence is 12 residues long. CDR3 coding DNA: TGTGCCGGGAGCCCCGTGAACACTGAAGCTTTCTTT. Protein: CAGSPVNTEAFF.

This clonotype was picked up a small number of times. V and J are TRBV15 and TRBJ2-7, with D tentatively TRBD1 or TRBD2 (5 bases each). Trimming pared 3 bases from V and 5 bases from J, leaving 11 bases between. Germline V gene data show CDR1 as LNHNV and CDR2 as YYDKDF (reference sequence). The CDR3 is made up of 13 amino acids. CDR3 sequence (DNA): TGTGCCACCAGCAGTCGGAGGACACACGAGCAGTACTTC. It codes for CATSSRRTHEQYF.

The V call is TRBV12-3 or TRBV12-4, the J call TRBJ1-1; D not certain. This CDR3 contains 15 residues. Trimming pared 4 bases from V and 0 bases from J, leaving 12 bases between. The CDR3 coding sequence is TGTGCCAGCAGTTCGAGCACTCCCATGAACACTGAAGCTTTCTTT. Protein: CASSSSTPMNTEAFF.

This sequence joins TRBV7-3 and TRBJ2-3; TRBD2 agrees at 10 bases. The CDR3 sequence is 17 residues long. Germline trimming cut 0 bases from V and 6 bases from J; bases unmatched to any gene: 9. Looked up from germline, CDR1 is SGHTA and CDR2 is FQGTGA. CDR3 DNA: TGTGCCAGCAGCTTAACCCCACTAGCGGGAATGGAGGATACGCAGTATTTT. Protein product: CASSLTPLAGMEDTQYF.

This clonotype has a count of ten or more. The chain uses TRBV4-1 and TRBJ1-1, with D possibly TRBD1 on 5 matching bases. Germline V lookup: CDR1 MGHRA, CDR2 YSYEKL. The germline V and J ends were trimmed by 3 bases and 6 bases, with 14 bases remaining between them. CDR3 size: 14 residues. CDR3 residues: CASSQIGGVAEAFF. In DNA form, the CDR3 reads TGCGCCAGCAGCCAGATCGGAGGGGTTGCTGAAGCTTTCTTT.

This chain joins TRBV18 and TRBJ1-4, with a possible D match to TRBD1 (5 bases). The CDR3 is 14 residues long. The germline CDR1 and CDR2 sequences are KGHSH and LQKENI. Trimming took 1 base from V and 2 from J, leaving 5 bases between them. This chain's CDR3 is CASSPRGTNEKLFF. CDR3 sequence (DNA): TGTGCCAGCTCACCACGGGGCACTAATGAAAAACTGTTTTTT.

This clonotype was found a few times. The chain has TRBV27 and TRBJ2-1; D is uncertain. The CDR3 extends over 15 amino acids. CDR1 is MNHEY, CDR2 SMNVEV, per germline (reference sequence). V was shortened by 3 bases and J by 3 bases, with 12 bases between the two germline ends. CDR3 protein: CASSFGLGFYNEQFF. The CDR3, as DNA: TGTGCCAGCAGTTTCGGGTTGGGCTTCTACAATGAGCAGTTCTTC.

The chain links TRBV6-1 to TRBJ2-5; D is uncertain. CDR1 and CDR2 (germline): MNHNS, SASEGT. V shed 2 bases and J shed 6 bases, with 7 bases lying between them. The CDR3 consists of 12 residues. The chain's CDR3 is CASSELGKTQYF. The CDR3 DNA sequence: TGTGCCAGCAGTGAATTGGGGAAGACCCAGTACTTC.

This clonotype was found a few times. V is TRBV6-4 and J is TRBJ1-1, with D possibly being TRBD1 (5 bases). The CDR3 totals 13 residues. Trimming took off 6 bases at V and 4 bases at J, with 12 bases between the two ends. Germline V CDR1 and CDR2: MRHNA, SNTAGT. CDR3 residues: CASRQGTATEAFF. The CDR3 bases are TGTGCCAGCAGGCAGGGTACCGCCACTGAAGCTTTCTTT.

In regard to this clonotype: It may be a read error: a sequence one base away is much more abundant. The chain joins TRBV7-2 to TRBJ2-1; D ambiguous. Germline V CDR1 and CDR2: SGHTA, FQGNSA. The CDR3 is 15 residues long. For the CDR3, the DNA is TGTGTCAGCACGCAGGCCCTCTCCCTCTACAATGAGCAGTTCTTC. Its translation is CVSTQALSLYNEQFF.

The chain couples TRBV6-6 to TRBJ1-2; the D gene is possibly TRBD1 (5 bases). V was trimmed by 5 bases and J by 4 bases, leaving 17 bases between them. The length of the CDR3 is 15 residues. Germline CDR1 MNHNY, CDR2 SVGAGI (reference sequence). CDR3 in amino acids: CASSGNRNLGYGYTF. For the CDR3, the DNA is TGTGCCAGCAGTGGTAACAGGAATTTGGGCTATGGCTACACCTTC.

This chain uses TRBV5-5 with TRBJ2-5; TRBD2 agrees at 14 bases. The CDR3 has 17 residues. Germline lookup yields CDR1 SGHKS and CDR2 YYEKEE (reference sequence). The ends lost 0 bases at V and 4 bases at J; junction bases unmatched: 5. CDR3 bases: TGTGCCAGCAGCTTGGGACTAGCGGGAGGGCCGGGAGAGACCCAGTACTTC. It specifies CASSLGLAGGPGETQYF.

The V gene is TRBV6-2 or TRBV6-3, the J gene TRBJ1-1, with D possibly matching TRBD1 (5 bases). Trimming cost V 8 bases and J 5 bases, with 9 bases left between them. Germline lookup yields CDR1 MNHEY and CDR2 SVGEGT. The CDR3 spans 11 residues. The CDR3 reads CASYDRTEAFF. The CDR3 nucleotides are TGTGCCAGCTACGACAGAACTGAAGCTTTCTTT.

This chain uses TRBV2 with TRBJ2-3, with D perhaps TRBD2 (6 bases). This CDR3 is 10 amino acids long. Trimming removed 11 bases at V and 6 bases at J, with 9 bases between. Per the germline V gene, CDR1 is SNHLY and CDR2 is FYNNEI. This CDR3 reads CAGRSDTQYF. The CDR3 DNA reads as TGTGCCGGGAGGTCGGATACGCAGTATTTT.

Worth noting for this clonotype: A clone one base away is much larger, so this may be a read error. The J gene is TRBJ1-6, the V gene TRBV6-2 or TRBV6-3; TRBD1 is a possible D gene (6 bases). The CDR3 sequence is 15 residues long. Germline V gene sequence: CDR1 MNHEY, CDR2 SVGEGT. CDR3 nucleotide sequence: TGTGCCAGCAGTTTCCGGGACAAGAAGAATTTACCCCTCCACTTT. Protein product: CASSFRDKKNLPLHF.

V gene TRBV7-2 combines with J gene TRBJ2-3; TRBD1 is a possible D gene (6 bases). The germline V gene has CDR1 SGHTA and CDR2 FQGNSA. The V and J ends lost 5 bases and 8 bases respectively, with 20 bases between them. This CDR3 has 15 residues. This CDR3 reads CASSQTGTRGSTQYF. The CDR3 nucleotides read TGTGCCAGCAGCCAGACCGGGACAAGGGGGAGTACGCAGTATTTT.

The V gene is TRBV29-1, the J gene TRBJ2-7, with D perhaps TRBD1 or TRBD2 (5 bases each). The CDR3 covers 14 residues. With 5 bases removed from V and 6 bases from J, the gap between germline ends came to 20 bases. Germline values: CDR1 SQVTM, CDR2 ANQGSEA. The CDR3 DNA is TGCAGCGTTTCCACCGGGACCGCGCCCGGCGAGCAGTACTTC. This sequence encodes CSVSTGTAPGEQYF.